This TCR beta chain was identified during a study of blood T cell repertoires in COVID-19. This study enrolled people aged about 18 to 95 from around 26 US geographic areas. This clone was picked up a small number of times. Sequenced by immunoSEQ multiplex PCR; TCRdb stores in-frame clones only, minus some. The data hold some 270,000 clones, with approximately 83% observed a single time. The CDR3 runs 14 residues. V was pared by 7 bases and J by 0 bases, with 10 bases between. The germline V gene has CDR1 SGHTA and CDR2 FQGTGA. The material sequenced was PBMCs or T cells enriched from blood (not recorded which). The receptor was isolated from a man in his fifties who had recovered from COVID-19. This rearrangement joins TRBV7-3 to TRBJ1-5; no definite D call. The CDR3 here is CASTEVCSNQPQHF. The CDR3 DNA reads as TGTGCCAGCACCGAGGTTTGTAGCAATCAGCCCCAGCATTTT.